The clone carrying this T cell receptor (beta chain) was detected ten times or more. Its antigen is unknown. This entry comes from a study of T cells in Graves' hyperthyroidism and ophthalmopathy. Study-level findings and limits: A 13 V-J signature model discriminated ophthalmopathy versus stable hyperthyroidism. Also found in blood were most expanded thyroid clonotypes above 0.001.

The CDR3 regions of TCR beta were amplified from RNA transcripts. The primer set for the first-round RT-PCR of the TCR CDR3 was HTBI. MiXCR, run by TCRdb on the multiplex PCR reads, gives a single entry per CDR3 protein. Here the sample spans hundreds of thousands of distinct CDR3 sequences, around 22% being singletons. PBMCs stemmed from approximately 10 ml fresh peripheral blood. The sequenced sample was blood. The receptor was isolated from a man aged 25 to 45 with Graves' ophthalmopathy.

The CDR3 region is CASSSPGLANEQFF. DNA of the CDR3: TGTGCCAGCAGTTCCCCGGGACTAGCGAATGAGCAGTTCTTC. The chain combines TRBV28 with TRBJ2-1; 10 bases map to TRBD2. Trimming at V came to 4 bases and at J to 7 bases, leaving 4 bases not matched to a gene. The CDR3 has 14 residues. The V gene's germline CDR1 is MDHEN and CDR2 SYDVKM.